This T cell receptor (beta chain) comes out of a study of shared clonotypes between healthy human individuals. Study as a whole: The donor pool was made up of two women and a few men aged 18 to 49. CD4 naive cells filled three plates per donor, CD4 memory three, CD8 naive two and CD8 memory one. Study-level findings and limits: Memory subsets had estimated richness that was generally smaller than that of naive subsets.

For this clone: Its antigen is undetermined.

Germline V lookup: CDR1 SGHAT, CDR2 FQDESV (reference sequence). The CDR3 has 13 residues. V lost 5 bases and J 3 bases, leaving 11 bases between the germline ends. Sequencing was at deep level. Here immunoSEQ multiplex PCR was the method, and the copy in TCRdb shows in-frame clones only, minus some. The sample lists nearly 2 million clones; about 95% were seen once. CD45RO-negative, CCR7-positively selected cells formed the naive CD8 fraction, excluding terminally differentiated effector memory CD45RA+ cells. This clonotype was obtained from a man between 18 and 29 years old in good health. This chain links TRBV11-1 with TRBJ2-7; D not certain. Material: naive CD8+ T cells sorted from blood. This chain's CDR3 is CASSPAALYEQYF. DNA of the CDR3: TGTGCCAGCAGCCCTGCGGCGCTCTACGAGCAGTACTTC.